These 25 T cell receptor beta chains originate from one sample sequenced in a study of spatial heterogeneity in lung cancer. Noted time point: sample taken at primary tumor resection. TCRdb analysed the 5' RACE reads with MiXCR anew, one entry per CDR3 protein. The sample lists fewer than 45,000 distinct CDR3 sequences, under 8% occurring once. The sample was PBMCs, taken at surgery. Receptors originate from a female donor with early-stage non-small cell lung cancer.

This clonotype came up a few times. The V gene is TRBV5-1, the J gene TRBJ2-1; TRBD2 is a possible D gene (6 bases). There are 14 residues in the CDR3. V was trimmed by 1 base and J by 7 bases, leaving 12 bases between them. Germline CDR1 SGHRS, CDR2 YFSETQ. The CDR3 DNA reads TGCGCCAGCAGCTTGAGACTAGGGAGGAATGAGCAGTTCTTC. Amino acid sequence: CASSLRLGRNEQFF.

J is TRBJ1-6 and V is TRBV11-2; maybe TRBD1 (6 bases). Germline V gene data show CDR1 as SGHAT and CDR2 as FQNNGV. The CDR3 spans 14 residues. V shed 3 bases and J shed 7 bases, with 10 bases lying between them. CDR3 DNA sequence: TGTGCCAGCAGCTTTACAGGGAGAAATTCACCCCTCCACTTT. Its translation is CASSFTGRNSPLHF.

This clonotype was recorded at least ten times. V is TRBV5-1 and J is TRBJ2-5; D call uncertain. CDR1 is SGHRS and CDR2 is YFSETQ in the germline V gene. The CDR3 runs 14 residues. V lost 2 bases, J lost 0 bases, and 8 bases lay in between. In DNA form, the CDR3 reads TGCGCCAGCAGCTTCTCTGAGTACCAAGAGACCCAGTACTTC. Protein product: CASSFSEYQETQYF.

This clonotype was seen many times. The chain links TRBV20-1 to TRBJ2-7; D unclear. CDR1 is DFQATT, CDR2 SNEGSKA, per germline (reference sequence). CDR3 length equals 11 residues. V was trimmed by 3 bases and J by 6 bases, leaving 9 bases between them. In DNA form, the CDR3 reads TGCAGTGCTAGTGACAACAGCGAGCAGTACTTC. It is translated as CSASDNSEQYF.

The chain has TRBV20-1 and TRBJ2-1; 8 positions agree with TRBD2. The CDR3 has 20 residues. V lost 0 bases to trimming and J lost 1 base; unmatched junction nucleotides: 17. Germline CDR1 DFQATT, CDR2 SNEGSKA (reference sequence). The CDR3 protein is CSARDLLAVYNDWSYNEQFF. CDR3 nucleotides: TGCAGTGCTAGAGATCTACTAGCGGTCTACAATGACTGGTCCTACAATGAGCAGTTCTTC.

The CDR3 DNA reads as TGTGCCAGCACCAGATTCTGGAATCAGCCCCAGCATTTT. Encoded protein: CASTRFWNQPQHF. V is TRBV2 and J is TRBJ1-5; the D is unclear. Deletions cut 7 bases from V and 4 bases from J, with 11 bases between. Germline V gives CDR1 SNHLY, CDR2 FYNNEI. CDR3 length: 13 amino acids.

The chain links TRBV28 to TRBJ2-7; 14 positions agree with TRBD2. The length of the CDR3 is 16 residues. With 7 bases clipped from V and 5 bases from J, the junction kept 10 bases outside the gene matches. Germline V lookup: CDR1 MDHEN, CDR2 SYDVKM. The CDR3: CASTQQTSGRAHEQYF. The CDR3 nucleotides are TGTGCCAGCACCCAGCAGACTAGCGGGAGGGCCCACGAGCAGTACTTC.

V gene TRBV11-3 combines with J gene TRBJ2-2; D unclear. Trimming removed 3 bases from V and 4 bases from J, with 6 bases in between. Germline CDR1 SGHNT, CDR2 YENEEA. The CDR3 spans 13 residues. The CDR3 protein is CASSFARTGELFF. The DNA of the CDR3 is TGTGCCAGCAGCTTTGCCCGCACCGGGGAGCTGTTTTTT.

The table lists this clonotype with many counts. The V gene is TRBV5-4, the J gene TRBJ1-1, with 9 bases fitting TRBD1. Germline V lookup: CDR1 SGHNT, CDR2 YYREEE (reference sequence). The CDR3 loop spans 14 amino acids. The ends lost 5 bases at V and 0 bases at J; junction bases unmatched: 2. CDR3 coding DNA: TGTGCCAGCAGGGGACAGGGTGTGAACACTGAAGCTTTCTTT. Translation: CASRGQGVNTEAFF. Looking up the rest from reference TRBV5-4 and TRBJ1-1 gives the full variable domain: ETGVTQSPTHLIKTRGQQVTLRCSSQSGHNTVSWYQQALGQGPQFIFQYYREEENGRGNFPPRFSGLQFPNYSSELNVNALELDDSALYLCASRGQGVNTEAFFGQGTRLTVV.

This chain connects TRBV5-5 to TRBJ2-1; the match to TRBD2 covers 10 bases. CDR3 size: 18 residues. V lost 1 base and J lost 7; bases outside the gene matches: 14. Germline CDR1 and CDR2: SGHKS and YYEKEE (reference sequence). CDR3 DNA: TGTGCCAGCAGCTTGTACCTAGCGGGGGCCCCTACGATGAATGAGCAGTTCTTC. This encodes CASSLYLAGAPTMNEQFF.

This clonotype showed up many times. V gene TRBV12-3 or TRBV12-4 combines with J gene TRBJ2-7; TRBD2 might be the D (6 bases). This CDR3 comprises 16 residues. The V end was cut by 2 bases, the J end by 4 bases, with 18 bases between. The CDR3 region has the DNA TGTGCCAGCAGTTTATGGGGGACGGGGGATGGATACGAGCAGTACTTC. Its protein product is CASSLWGTGDGYEQYF.

A remark on this clonotype: This may come from a read error, since a much larger clone is one base off. J is TRBJ2-1 and V is TRBV6-5, with 7 nucleotides matching TRBD2. The germline gives CDR1 MNHEY, CDR2 SVGAGI. This CDR3 has 16 amino acids. The CDR3 here is CASSPLRGSSYNGQFF. CDR3 bases: TGTGCCAGCAGCCCTCTGCGGGGGAGCTCCTACAATGGGCAGTTCTTC.

V and J are TRBV24-1 and TRBJ2-1, with D uncertain. V dropped 2 bases and J dropped 8 bases, with 12 bases sitting between them. The V gene's germline CDR1 is KGHDR and CDR2 SFDVKD. This CDR3 is built from 14 residues. CDR3 protein: CATSDYERLDEQFF. As DNA, the CDR3 is TGTGCCACCAGTGATTACGAGCGTCTCGATGAGCAGTTCTTC.

This clonotype was observed at least ten times. The chain has TRBV7-8 and TRBJ1-1; D perhaps matches TRBD1 (6 bases). V shed 1 base and J shed 1 base, with 7 bases lying between them. The V gene's germline CDR1 is SGHVS and CDR2 FQNEAQ. The CDR3 covers 14 residues. DNA of the CDR3: TGTGCCAGCAGCTTAGTGACAGGGAACACTGAAGCTTTCTTT. It codes for CASSLVTGNTEAFF.

This clonotype was seen a handful of times. J is TRBJ2-5 and V is TRBV3-1, with D hard to call. The CDR3 extends over 14 amino acids. V dropped 5 bases and J dropped 2 bases, with 12 bases sitting between them. Germline CDR1 and CDR2: LGHDT and YNNKEL (reference sequence). The CDR3 nucleotides read TGTGCCAGCAGCTCGGGCCTAGGGCAAGAGACCCAGTACTTC. Amino acids: CASSSGLGQETQYF.

This clonotype was counted many times. The junction departs from the called germline gene at one end, perhaps through a read error. The chain carries TRBV5-1 and TRBJ2-7; no firm D call. The length of the CDR3 is 14 residues. The germline gives CDR1 SGHRS, CDR2 YFSETQ. CDR3: CASSAAGDSYGQYF. As DNA, the CDR3 is TGCGCCAGCAGCGCCGCTGGGGATTCCTACGGGCAGTACTTC.

In this sample, this clonotype is large (0.1 to 1%). J is TRBJ2-7 and V is TRBV5-1, with 9 bases that match TRBD1. Per germline, CDR1 SGHRS and CDR2 YFSETQ. The CDR3 length is 14 residues. The V gene end was trimmed by 0 bases and the J gene end by 6 bases; junction bases not matched to a gene: 4. CDR3 DNA: TGCGCCAGCAGCTTGGACAGGGGGCCTGTCGAGCAGTACTTC. Protein sequence: CASSLDRGPVEQYF.

This clonotype was seen at least ten times. In DNA, the CDR3 is TGTGCCAGCAGCGGGGCGGGGGCCGGGCAAGAGACCCAGTACTTC. Translation: CASSGAGAGQETQYF. The chain has TRBV5-6 and TRBJ2-5; tentatively, D is TRBD2 (7 bases). Germline CDR1 and CDR2: SGHDT and YYEEEE. Trimming took off 4 bases at V and 2 bases at J, with 15 bases between the two ends. CDR3 size: 15 residues.

In this sample, this clonotype turned up a few times. This chain joins TRBV2 and TRBJ2-2, with a tentative D call TRBD2 (6 bases). The germline CDR1 and CDR2 sequences are SNHLY and FYNNEI. V lost 1 base and J 4 bases, leaving 13 bases between the germline ends. The CDR3 runs to 16 residues. CDR3 region: CASSEGGRGITGELFF. As DNA, the CDR3 is TGTGCCAGCAGTGAAGGAGGGCGCGGGATCACCGGGGAGCTGTTTTTT.

This clonotype was seen ten or more times. The chain couples TRBV7-2 to TRBJ1-5; 7 bases line up with TRBD1. With 5 bases clipped from V and 0 bases from J, the junction kept 4 bases outside the gene matches. This CDR3 has 15 residues. CDR1 is SGHTA and CDR2 is FQGNSA in the germline V gene. CDR3: CASSRTGYSNQPQHF. For the CDR3, the DNA is TGTGCCAGCAGCCGGACAGGTTATAGCAATCAGCCCCAGCATTTT.

This clonotype occurred a few times. V usage is TRBV4-2 and J usage is TRBJ1-3; the D gene is possibly TRBD1 (6 bases). V was trimmed by 0 bases and J by 0 bases, leaving 12 bases between them. CDR1 LGHNA and CDR2 YNFKEQ come from the germline V gene. This CDR3 is 17 amino acids long. Written as DNA, the CDR3 is TGTGCCAGCAGCCAAGATTTAGCACAGGGCTCTGGAAACACCATATATTTT. This codes for CASSQDLAQGSGNTIYF.

This clonotype was recorded many times. The V call is TRBV5-1, the J call TRBJ2-1, with TRBD1 matching 8 bases. This CDR3 comprises 15 residues. Unmatched junction bases numbered 1, after V lost 0 bases and J lost 2 bases. CDR1 SGHRS and CDR2 YFSETQ come from the germline V gene. For the CDR3, the DNA is TGCGCCAGCAGCTTGGTACAGGGGGCCTACAATGAGCAGTTCTTC. It encodes CASSLVQGAYNEQFF.

This clonotype was observed at least ten times. V is TRBV7-2 and J is TRBJ2-5, with a weak D call TRBD2 (6 bases). Trimming removed 1 base at V and 1 base at J, with 19 bases between. The V gene's germline CDR1 is SGHTA and CDR2 FQGNSA. The CDR3 runs 18 residues. CDR3 protein: CASSLGTFGASAQETQYF. The CDR3 DNA follows: TGTGCCAGCAGCTTAGGAACCTTTGGGGCTAGCGCCCAAGAGACCCAGTACTTC. Combining the CDR3 with reference TRBV7-2 and TRBJ2-5 gives the whole variable domain GAGVSQSPSNKVTEKGKDVELRCDPISGHTALYWYRQSLGQGLEFLIYFQGNSAPDKSGLPSDRFSAERTGGSVSTLTIQRTQQEDSAVYLCASSLGTFGASAQETQYFGPGTRLLVL.

Many counts were recorded for this clonotype. V and J are TRBV7-8 and TRBJ1-5, with D maybe TRBD1 (6 bases). Trimming took 5 bases from V and 0 from J, leaving 11 bases between them. CDR3 length equals 15 residues. The germline CDR1 and CDR2 sequences are SGHVS and FQNEAQ. The CDR3 nucleotides read TGTGCCAGCAGCCCGGGACACCGTAGCAATCAGCCCCAGCATTTT. Translated, it gives CASSPGHRSNQPQHF.

This clonotype was detected many times. The chain recombines TRBV4-1 with TRBJ1-6; 10 positions match TRBD1. CDR3 length equals 16 residues. The V gene end was trimmed by 4 bases and the J gene end by 10 bases; junction bases not matched to a gene: 10. Germline CDR1 is MGHRA and CDR2 is YSYEKL. In nucleotides, the CDR3 is TGCGCCAGCAGCCTGTCTCCAGGGACAGGGGTGTCACCCCTCCACTTT. It specifies CASSLSPGTGVSPLHF.